This is a list of T cell receptor beta chains from one sample in a study of cytotoxic CD8 clonotypes in ibrutinib-treated CLL. Clones were read by immunoSEQ multiplex PCR, and TCRdb kept only the in-frame ones, dropping some. The table lists about 74,000 clones, more than 75% of them singletons. The source was PBMCs, collected at disease progression, from a patient treated with ibrutinib. The receptor set was obtained from a human donor with chronic lymphocytic leukemia. Each CDR3 is given with its conserved first and last residue. Fields, in order: CDR3 length, V gene, D gene, J gene, clone size, CDR3 DNA, CDR3 protein. A D gene is named only where the DNA matches it firmly. Not all rows give a size; the values are once, few, many and, for expanded clones, a class.

>15|TRBV13|-|TRBJ1-4|-
TGTGCCAGCAGCTTACTGCAGGCCGGAGGGGAAAAACTGTTTTTT
CASSLLQAGGEKLFF
>13|TRBV13|-|TRBJ1-2|-
TGTGCCAGCAGCTTATTTACAGGGTACGGCTACACCTTC
CASSLFTGYGYTF
>14|TRBV28|TRBD2|TRBJ2-7|few
TGTGCCAGCAGGAGAACTAGCGGGGGGTACGAGCAGTACTTC
CASRRTSGGYEQYF
>15|TRBV6-1|TRBD1|TRBJ1-2|-
TGTGCCGGAGCCCCCGGGACAGGGGGGAACTATGGCTACACCTTC
CAGAPGTGGNYGYTF
>17|TRBV7-9|-|TRBJ2-2|-
TGTGCCAGCAGTCCAACTACAGGGTCGAATACGGCCGGGGAGCTGTTTTTT
CASSPTTGSNTAGELFF
>15|TRBV27|-|TRBJ2-3|once
TGTGCCAGCAGAACGGACCAGGGGTCCACAGATACGCAGTATTTT
CASRTDQGSTDTQYF
>16|TRBV6-5|-|TRBJ2-6|-
TGTGCCAGCAGTTACGCCGGGACCGGGACCTACAACGTCCTGACTTTC
CASSYAGTGTYNVLTF
>15|TRBV2|-|TRBJ2-3|-
TGTGCCAGCGGAATAATGCGGGGCCAGGGGAATACGCAGTATTTT
CASGIMRGQGNTQYF
>14|TRBV29-1|-|TRBJ1-2|-
TGCAGCGTTGAAGGGTCAGGACAGCCCTATGGCTACACCTTC
CSVEGSGQPYGYTF
>14|TRBV30|TRBD1|TRBJ2-3|-
TGTGCCTGGACCCCGACAGGGGGCACCGATACGCAGTATTTT
CAWTPTGGTDTQYF
>13|TRBV6-1|-|TRBJ1-2|-
TGTGCCAGCAGTGAACCTCTCTACGGGGGCTACACCTTC
CASSEPLYGGYTF
>14|TRBV27|-|TRBJ2-7|once
TGTGCCAGCAGTTTTTCAGGAGCCGACTACGAGCAGTACTTC
CASSFSGADYEQYF
>13|TRBV7-3|-|TRBJ1-5|-
TGTGCCAGCAGCTTGGGTTTCAATCAGCCCCAGCATTTT
CASSLGFNQPQHF
>14|TRBV15|-|TRBJ1-4|-
TGTGCCACCAGCAGGCGCCAGCACAATGAAAAACTGTTTTTT
CATSRRQHNEKLFF
>13|TRBV19|-|TRBJ1-2|-
TGTGCCAGTAACCCCCCGGGGAGCTATGGCTACACCTTC
CASNPPGSYGYTF
>17|TRBV7-8|TRBD1|TRBJ1-5|once
TGTGCCAGCAGCCAGAATGACAGGGGGCTTGGGAATCAGCCCCAGCATTTT
CASSQNDRGLGNQPQHF
>12|TRBV28|-|TRBJ1-2|-
TGTGCCAGCAGTTTTCACTACTATGGCTACACCTTC
CASSFHYYGYTF
>15|TRBV27|-|TRBJ1-1|-
TGTGCCAGCAGTTTGGGAACACTTACGAACACTGAAGCTTTCTTT
CASSLGTLTNTEAFF
>12|TRBV4-1|-|TRBJ1-4|few
TGCGCCAGCAGCCAAGACAGGAGAAAACTGTTTTTT
CASSQDRRKLFF
>15|TRBV10-1|TRBD1|TRBJ2-1|-
TGCGCCAGCAGTTCAGGGGGCCCTCCCTACAATGAGCAGTTCTTC
CASSSGGPPYNEQFF
>17|TRBV6-1|-|TRBJ1-2|-
TGTGCCAGCAGTGCCCGCTTCGGGGACGGAGCTAACTATGGCTACACCTTC
CASSARFGDGANYGYTF
>12|TRBV29-1|TRBD2|TRBJ2-1|-
TGCAGCGGAGCGGGAGACACAGGTGAGCAGTTCTTC
CSGAGDTGEQFF
>18|TRBV4-2|-|TRBJ2-2|-
TGTGCCAGCAGCCATACCAAGGTGGGCGGGACGGGCACCGGGGAGCTGTTTTTT
CASSHTKVGGTGTGELFF
>14|TRBV5-6|-|TRBJ2-7|-
TGTGCCAGCAGCTTCGGGGGAAGTCTGAACGAGCAGTACTTC
CASSFGGSLNEQYF
>11|TRBV7-2|-|TRBJ2-7|-
TGTGCCAGCAGCAAAGTGTACGAGCAGTACTTC
CASSKVYEQYF